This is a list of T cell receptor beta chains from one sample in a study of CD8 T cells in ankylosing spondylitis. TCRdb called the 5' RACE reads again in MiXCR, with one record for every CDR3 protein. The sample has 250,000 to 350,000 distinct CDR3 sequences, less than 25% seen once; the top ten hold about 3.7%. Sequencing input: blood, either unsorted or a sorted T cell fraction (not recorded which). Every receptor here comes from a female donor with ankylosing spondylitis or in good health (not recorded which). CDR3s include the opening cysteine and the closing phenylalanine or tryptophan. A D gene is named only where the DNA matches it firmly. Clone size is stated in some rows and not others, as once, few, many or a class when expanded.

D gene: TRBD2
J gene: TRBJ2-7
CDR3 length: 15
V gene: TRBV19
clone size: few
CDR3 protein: CASSSLPGGTYEQYF
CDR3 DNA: TGTGCCAGTAGTAGCCTGCCGGGAGGTACCTACGAGCAGTACTTC

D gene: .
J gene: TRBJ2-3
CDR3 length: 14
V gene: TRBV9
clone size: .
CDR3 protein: CASSVAIGTDTQYF
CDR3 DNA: TGTGCCAGCAGCGTAGCCATTGGCACAGATACGCAGTATTTT

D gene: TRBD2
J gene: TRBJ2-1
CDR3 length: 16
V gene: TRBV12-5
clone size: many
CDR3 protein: CASGFLSLAGGNEQFF
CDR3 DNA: TGTGCTAGTGGTTTCCTCTCCCTAGCGGGAGGCAATGAGCAGTTCTTC

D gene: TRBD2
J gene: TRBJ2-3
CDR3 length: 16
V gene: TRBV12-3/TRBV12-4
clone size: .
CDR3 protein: CASSRGLAGAGGTQYF
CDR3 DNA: TGTGCCAGCAGTCGGGGACTAGCGGGAGCAGGAGGTACGCAGTATTTT

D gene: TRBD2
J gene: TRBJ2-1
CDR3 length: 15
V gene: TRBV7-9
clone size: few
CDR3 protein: CASSFLAGVYNEQFF
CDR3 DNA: TGTGCCAGCAGCTTTTTAGCGGGAGTTTACAATGAGCAGTTCTTC

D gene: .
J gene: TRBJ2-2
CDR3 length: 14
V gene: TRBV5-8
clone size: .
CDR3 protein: CASSLIRGPGELFF
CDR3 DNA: TGTGCCAGCAGCCTCATCAGGGGCCCCGGGGAGCTGTTTTTT

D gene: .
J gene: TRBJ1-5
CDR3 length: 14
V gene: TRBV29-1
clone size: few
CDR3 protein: CSVEFPGGNQPQHF
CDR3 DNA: TGCAGCGTTGAATTCCCGGGAGGCAATCAGCCCCAGCATTTT

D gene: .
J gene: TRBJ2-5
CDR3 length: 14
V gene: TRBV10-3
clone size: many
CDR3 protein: CAISPQGTEETQYF
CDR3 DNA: TGTGCCATCAGCCCACAGGGTACGGAAGAGACCCAGTACTTC

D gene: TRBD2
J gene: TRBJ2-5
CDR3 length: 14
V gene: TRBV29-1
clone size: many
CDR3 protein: CSVDVAGVGETQYF
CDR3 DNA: TGCAGCGTTGACGTAGCGGGAGTGGGAGAGACCCAGTACTTC

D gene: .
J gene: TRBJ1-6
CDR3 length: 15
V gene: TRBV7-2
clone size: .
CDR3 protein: CASSSDGFLNSPLHF
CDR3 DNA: TGTGCCAGCAGTTCTGACGGGTTTCTTAATTCACCCCTCCACTTT

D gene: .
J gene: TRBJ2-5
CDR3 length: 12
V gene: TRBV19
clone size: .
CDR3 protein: CARGQGQETQYF
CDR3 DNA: TGTGCCAGAGGGCAGGGGCAAGAGACCCAGTACTTC

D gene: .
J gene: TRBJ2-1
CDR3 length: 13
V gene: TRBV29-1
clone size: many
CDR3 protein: CSVETDSYNEQFF
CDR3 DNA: TGCAGCGTTGAGACAGACTCCTACAATGAGCAGTTCTTC

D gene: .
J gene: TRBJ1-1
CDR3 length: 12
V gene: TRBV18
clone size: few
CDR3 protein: CASSADNTEAFF
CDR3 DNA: TGTGCCAGCTCAGCGGATAACACTGAAGCTTTCTTT

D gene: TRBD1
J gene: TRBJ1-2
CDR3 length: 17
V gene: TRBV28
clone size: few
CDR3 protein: CASSPPTPLGQGYGYTF
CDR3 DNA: TGTGCCAGCAGTCCACCTACCCCTTTAGGACAGGGTTATGGCTACACCTTC

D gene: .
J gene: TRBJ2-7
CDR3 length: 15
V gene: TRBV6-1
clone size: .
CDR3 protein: CASHRLPRGSYEQYF
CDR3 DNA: TGTGCCAGCCATCGATTACCTAGGGGGTCCTACGAGCAGTACTTC

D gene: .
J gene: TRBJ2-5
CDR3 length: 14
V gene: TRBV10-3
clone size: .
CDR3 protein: CAISTTGSRETQYF
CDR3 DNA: TGTGCCATCAGCACTACGGGGTCGAGAGAGACCCAGTACTTC

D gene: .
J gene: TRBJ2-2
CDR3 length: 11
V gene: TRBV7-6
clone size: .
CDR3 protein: CASSQGVELFF
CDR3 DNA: TGTGCCAGCAGCCAAGGGGTGGAGCTGTTTTTT

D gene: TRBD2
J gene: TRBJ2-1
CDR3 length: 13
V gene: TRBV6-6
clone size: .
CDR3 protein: CASSLLAGSEQFF
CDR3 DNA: TGTGCCAGCAGTCTCCTAGCGGGATCTGAGCAGTTCTTC

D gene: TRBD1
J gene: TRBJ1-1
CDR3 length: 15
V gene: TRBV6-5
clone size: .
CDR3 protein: CASSYSTGVSTEAFF
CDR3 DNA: TGTGCCAGCAGTTATTCGACAGGGGTTTCCACTGAAGCTTTCTTT

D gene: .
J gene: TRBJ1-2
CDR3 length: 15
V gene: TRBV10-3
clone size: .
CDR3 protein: CATQPTGNDNYGYTF
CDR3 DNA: TGTGCCACCCAGCCAACAGGGAACGATAACTATGGCTACACCTTC

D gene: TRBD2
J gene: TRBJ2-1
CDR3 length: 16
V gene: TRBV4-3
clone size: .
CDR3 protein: CASREEAGVSYNEQFF
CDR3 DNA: TGCGCCAGCAGGGAAGAAGCGGGAGTATCCTACAATGAGCAGTTCTTC

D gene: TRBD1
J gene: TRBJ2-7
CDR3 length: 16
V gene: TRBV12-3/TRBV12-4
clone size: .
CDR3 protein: CASSRGTGGAVDEQYF
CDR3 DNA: TGTGCCAGCAGCCGAGGGACAGGGGGCGCCGTGGACGAGCAGTACTTC

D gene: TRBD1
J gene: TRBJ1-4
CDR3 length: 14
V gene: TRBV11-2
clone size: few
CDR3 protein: CASSWDRGSEKLFF
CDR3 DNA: TGTGCCAGCAGCTGGGACAGGGGGAGTGAAAAACTGTTTTTT

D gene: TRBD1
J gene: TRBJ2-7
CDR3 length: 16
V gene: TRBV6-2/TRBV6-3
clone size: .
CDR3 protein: CASSKRTTGTGYEQYF
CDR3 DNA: TGTGCCAGCAGTAAACGAACGACAGGGACCGGCTACGAGCAGTACTTC

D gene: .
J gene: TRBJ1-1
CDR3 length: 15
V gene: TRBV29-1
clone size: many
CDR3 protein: CSVEEGWTVNTEAFF
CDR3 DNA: TGCAGCGTTGAAGAGGGGTGGACGGTGAACACTGAAGCTTTCTTT

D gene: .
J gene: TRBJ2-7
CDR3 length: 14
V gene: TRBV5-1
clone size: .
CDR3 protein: CASSLGIAGYEQYF
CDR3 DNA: TGCGCCAGCAGCTTGGGGATAGCCGGCTACGAGCAGTACTTC

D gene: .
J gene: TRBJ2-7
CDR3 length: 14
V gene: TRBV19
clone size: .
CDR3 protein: CASSTTVGIGEQYF
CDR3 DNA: TGTGCCAGTAGTACGACAGTGGGGATCGGCGAGCAGTACTTC

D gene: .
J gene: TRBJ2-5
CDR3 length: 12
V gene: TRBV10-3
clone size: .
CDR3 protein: CAISDLKGTQYF
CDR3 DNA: TGTGCCATCAGTGACCTTAAAGGGACCCAGTACTTC